The clone carrying this T cell receptor beta chain was recorded only once. These data come from a study of blood T cell repertoires in COVID-19. About the research overall: Samples representing acute and convalescent COVID-19 were sourced from the United States, Italy and Spain.

Methods used by the authors: Nucleated cell number was recorded as an estimate derived from reference gene primer amplification. The method was immunoSEQ multiplex PCR; TCRdb's version includes in-frame clones alone and lacks a portion of them. V, J and clone size are those of that table, while D and trimming were read from the DNA. The data show 200,000 to 300,000 clones, about 88% seen once. The ends were cut back, 0 bases at V and 4 bases at J, with 10 bases in the middle. This CDR3 contains 14 residues. Germline V gene sequence: CDR1 SGHDT, CDR2 YYEEEE. The chain employs TRBV5-6 and TRBJ1-1, with D possibly TRBD1 on 6 matching bases. The sequence was obtained from a man aged 25 to 45 with active or convalescent COVID-19. The specimen was peripheral blood. This CDR3 reads CASSLAGAGTEAFF. DNA for the CDR3: TGTGCCAGCAGCTTGGCAGGGGCCGGCACTGAAGCTTTCTTT. The full variable domain, completed using reference TRBV5-6 and TRBJ1-1, is DAGVTQSPTHLIKTRGQQVTLRCSPKSGHDTVSWYQQALGQGPQFIFQYYEEEERQRGNFPDRFSGHQFPNYSSELNVNALLLGDSALYLCASSLAGAGTEAFFGQGTRLTVV.